This TCR beta chain was captured in a study of Ad26.COV2.S vaccination and SARS-CoV-2 variants. Study in general: The study gave Ad26.COV2.S intramuscularly, once or twice 56 days apart. Study observations and caveats: Breadth of non-spike TCRs did not differ between vaccinees and placebo recipients. Reports say spike-specific CD8+ and CD4+ T cell responses covered substantial breadth after vaccination.

Treatment denoted: about 20 received Ad26.COV2.S at low or high dose, single or two shots; several received placebo; per-sample allocation not given. Sampling was done on day 63 after the first vaccine or placebo injection. Concerning this clone itself: Its matching antigen is unknown.

Germline CDR1 reads MNHEY; CDR2 reads SMNVEV (reference sequence). The CDR3 has 15 amino acids. Trimming at V came to 5 bases and at J to 0 bases, leaving 5 bases not matched to a gene. The assay was immunoSEQ multiplex PCR, and TCRdb's table has in-frame clones only and misses some. Of about 680,000 clones listed, 80% to 90% were seen once; the top ten hold nearly 1.5%. The sequence came from a person aged 18-60 years who received the Ad26.COV2.S COVID-19 vaccine or a placebo. The rearrangement joins TRBV27 to TRBJ2-5; 8 bases line up with TRBD2. The sequencing used peripheral blood, collected in a trial of Ad26.COV2.S vaccine versus placebo. CDR3 protein: CASSPGTRYQETQYF. For the CDR3, the DNA is TGTGCCAGCAGTCCAGGGACTAGGTACCAAGAGACCCAGTACTTC.